Listed below are T cell receptor beta chains from one sample, sequenced in a study of OX40 agonist ivuxolimab in advanced cancers. Generated by immunoSEQ multiplex PCR, the TCRdb table keeps only in-frame clones and is missing some. The repertoire holds about 41,000 clones, with more than 70% as singletons. The specimen comprised CD4+ or CD8+ T cells sorted from blood, sampled in a trial of the OX40 agonist ivuxolimab. These receptors all come from an adult with an advanced solid tumor such as melanoma, head and neck, liver or kidney cancer. Both conserved end residues are part of each CDR3. The D gene is left open where the match is weak. Size values are once, few and many counts, or a class for expanded clones, and some rows have none.

v_call | d_call | clone_size | cdr3_aa
TRBV5-8 | NA | NA | CASSLVGGWSNQPQHF
TRBV5-6 | TRBD2 | NA | CASSFIYRGRGYNEQFF
TRBV15 | NA | NA | CATSRDFLRAAEAFF
TRBV4-1 | NA | NA | CASSQDLLVGGGAVEQYF
TRBV27 | TRBD1 | NA | CASLPGQESGYTF
TRBV10-2 | NA | once | CARFPRDNQPQHF
TRBV7-9 | NA | NA | CASSLVFYEQYF
TRBV7-8 | NA | NA | CASSAARVGETQYF
TRBV15 | NA | NA | CATETKGRLAFF
TRBV7-2 | NA | NA | CASSAGYQETQYF
TRBV15 | NA | NA | CATSKGLNTEAFF
TRBV7-2 | NA | NA | CASSSTPNQPQHF
TRBV5-8 | NA | NA | CASSLERGNYDEQFF
TRBV5-6 | TRBD1 | once | CASSLGPGQGKGETQYF
TRBV7-2 | NA | NA | CASSLKYGVGNTEAFF
TRBV28 | NA | NA | CASSLDAAGSYNEQFF
TRBV28 | NA | NA | CASSFQQGRHEQYF
TRBV11-2 | NA | few | CASSLSGTAYNEQFF
TRBV12-5 | TRBD2 | few | CASGRGEVRDTQYF
TRBV30 | NA | NA | CAWSKLLKGADTQYF
TRBV7-6 | NA | NA | CASSLGRGEQYF
TRBV7-2 | TRBD2 | NA | CASSLLAGVKNIQYF
TRBV4-2 | NA | NA | CASRESGGASYNEQFF
TRBV27 | TRBD1 | NA | CASSGTGGGYTF
TRBV11-3 | TRBD1 | NA | CASSLAGTGKETQYF
TRBV7-9 | NA | once | CASSFQQGTEAFF
TRBV11-3 | NA | NA | CASSLDPSAYEQYF
TRBV18 | NA | NA | CASSPQMTGKYEQYF
TRBV6-5 | TRBD1 | few | CASSYSNRQGAYGYTF
TRBV13 | TRBD2 | NA | CASSSRLAGVASSYNEQFF
TRBV6-5 | NA | NA | CASSPPRAVGQPQHF
TRBV29-1 | TRBD1 | NA | CSVVGQGGYEQYF